Listed here are 27 T cell receptor beta chains from one sample, sequenced in a study of T cell responses to AZD1222 COVID-19 vaccine. Repertoires were generated with immunoSEQ multiplex PCR, while TCRdb's copy carries only in-frame clones and drops some. Of 95,000 to 150,000 clones in the sample, roughly 84% are singletons; the top ten hold 8.5% to 10%. Source: peripheral blood, taken on day 0 of AZD1222 vaccination. These TCRs come from an adult in good health.

The chain is built from TRBV7-9 and TRBJ1-4, with 11 bases that match TRBD1. V shed 5 bases and J 3 bases; nucleotides not matched to a gene: 5. The CDR3 loop spans 16 amino acids. CDR1 SEHNR and CDR2 FQNEAQ come from the germline V gene (reference sequence). Here the CDR3 reads CASSPGTGGPNEKLFF. In DNA, the CDR3 is TGTGCCAGCAGCCCCGGGACAGGGGGGCCTAATGAAAAACTGTTTTTT.

The gene calls are TRBV4-3 and TRBJ1-2, with D unresolved. CDR1 is LGHNA and CDR2 is YSLEER in the germline V gene. This CDR3 is built from 15 residues. Trimming stripped 0 bases from V and 3 bases from J, with 11 bases between. CDR3 loop: CASSQELLGDYGYTF. In nucleotides, the CDR3 is TGCGCCAGCAGCCAAGAACTACTTGGGGACTATGGCTACACCTTC.

The rearrangement uses TRBV29-1 and TRBJ2-5, with 9 positions matching TRBD2. V shed 4 bases and J 4 bases; nucleotides not matched to a gene: 7. The CDR3 totals 14 residues. The germline V gene has CDR1 SQVTM and CDR2 ANQGSEA. As DNA, the CDR3 is TGCAGCGTTGGGCGGGGGGGGGCGGCAGAGACCCAGTACTTC. This encodes CSVGRGGAAETQYF.

The chain is built from TRBV27 and TRBJ2-1; 8 bases are a match to TRBD2. The CDR3 totals 15 residues. Trimming took 6 bases from V and 6 from J; bases not matched to a gene: 10. Germline CDR1 reads MNHEY; CDR2 reads SMNVEV (reference sequence). CDR3 bases: TGTGCCAGCAGCCCGGGGGGGCCCGGAGCCAATGAGCAGTTCTTC. Amino acids: CASSPGGPGANEQFF.

The chain joins TRBV4-3 to TRBJ1-2; no clear D. The CDR3 is made up of 15 amino acids. V was trimmed by 0 bases and J by 4 bases, leaving 12 bases between them. CDR1 LGHNA and CDR2 YSLEER come from the germline V gene. CDR3 sequence reads: CASSQEDRAGYGYTF. In nucleotides, the CDR3 is TGCGCCAGCAGCCAAGAAGATCGGGCTGGCTATGGCTACACCTTC.

The V gene is TRBV4-1, the J gene TRBJ1-2; D remains ambiguous. Between the trimmed V and J ends, which lost 1 base and 4 bases, there was a span of 13 bases. The CDR3 sequence is 15 residues long. Germline V lookup: CDR1 MGHRA, CDR2 YSYEKL. CDR3 protein: CASSQALGIGYGYTF. CDR3 in DNA: TGCGCCAGCAGCCAAGCCCTGGGGATCGGCTATGGCTACACCTTC.

The chain has TRBV19 and TRBJ2-1, with 10 bases aligning to TRBD1. Germline V gene data show CDR1 as LNHDA and CDR2 as SQIVND (reference sequence). V trimming: 5 bases; J trimming: 7 bases; junction bases outside the gene matches: 17. CDR3 size: 18 residues. The CDR3 reads CASSPWGTGVLVRNEQFF. CDR3 nucleotides: TGTGCCAGTAGTCCATGGGGGACAGGGGTTCTCGTGCGGAATGAGCAGTTCTTC.

This chain joins TRBV30 and TRBJ2-1; D remains ambiguous. CDR1 and CDR2 from the germline V gene are GTSNPN and SVGIG (reference sequence). This CDR3 comprises 14 residues. The V end lost 1 base, the J end lost 7 bases, and 14 bases lay between the germline ends. The CDR3 coding sequence is TGTGCCTGGAGTGACAATTGGCGAGAAAATGAGCAGTTCTTC. Translation gives CAWSDNWRENEQFF. The variable domain in full, with the rest retrieved from reference TRBV30 and TRBJ2-1, is SQTIHQWPATLVQPVGSPLSLECTVEGTSNPNLYWYRQAAGRGLQLLFYSVGIGQISSEVPQNLSASRPQDRQFILSSKKLLLSDSGFYLCAWSDNWRENEQFFGPGTRLTVL.

This chain links TRBV3-1 (or the pseudogene TRBV3-2) with TRBJ2-5; possibly TRBD1 or TRBD2 for D (5 bases each). Germline lookup yields CDR1 LGHDT and CDR2 YNNKEL (reference sequence). The CDR3 length is 15 residues. The V gene lost 2 bases and the J gene lost 9 bases, with 19 bases spanning the gap. Written as DNA, the CDR3 is TGTGCCAGCAGCCAAATGGGGGTGTCATTTTTGGCCCAGTACTTC. Protein: CASSQMGVSFLAQYF.

This chain joins TRBV19 and TRBJ2-7; the match to TRBD2 covers 7 bases. The CDR3 is made up of 13 amino acids. The J segment lost 6 bases and the V segment lost 4 bases, leaving 6 bases of the junction unmatched. Germline CDR1 and CDR2: LNHDA and SQIVND (reference sequence). The CDR3: CASSRGQRGEQYF. CDR3 coding DNA: TGTGCCAGTAGTAGGGGCCAGCGGGGCGAGCAGTACTTC. Full variable domain (rest looked up from reference TRBV19 and TRBJ2-7): DGGITQSPKYLFRKEGQNVTLSCEQNLNHDAMYWYRQDPGQGLRLIYYSQIVNDFQKGDIAEGYSVSREKKESFPLTVTSAQKNPTAFYLCASSRGQRGEQYFGPGTRLTVT.

This sequence joins TRBV6-5 and TRBJ1-1; no clear D gene. This CDR3 region has 13 residues. CDR1 is MNHEY, CDR2 SVGAGI, per germline. Between the trimmed V and J ends, which lost 8 bases and 8 bases, there was a span of 18 bases. The CDR3 region has the DNA TGTGCCAGCCTGGACGTGACGGTCTTGGAAGCTTTCTTT. It encodes CASLDVTVLEAFF.

The chain is built from TRBV6-5 and TRBJ1-2, with D perhaps TRBD1 (6 bases). The CDR3 covers 11 residues. V was shortened by 8 bases and J by 5 bases, with 9 bases between the two germline ends. Germline assignment: CDR1 MNHEY and CDR2 SVGAGI. The CDR3 nucleotides read TGTGCCAGCTCGACAGGATATGGCTACACCTTC. Protein product: CASSTGYGYTF.

The V call is TRBV11-2, the J call TRBJ2-5, with D tentatively TRBD2 (5 bases). The V gene lost 5 bases and the J gene lost 3 bases, with 16 bases spanning the gap. The CDR3 has 15 residues. Germline CDR1 and CDR2: SGHAT and FQNNGV. DNA of the CDR3: TGTGCCAGCAGCACTCGACTATTCACAGAAGAGACCCAGTACTTC. As protein: CASSTRLFTEETQYF.

V gene TRBV27 combines with J gene TRBJ2-7, with D perhaps matching TRBD1 (6 bases). V was clipped by 4 bases and J by 0 bases, with 16 bases between them. Germline CDR1 MNHEY, CDR2 SMNVEV (reference sequence). This CDR3 is 16 amino acids long. Here the CDR3 DNA reads TGTGCCAGCAGTTGGGGGCAGGGAAAAGCCTCCTACGAGCAGTACTTC. This codes for CASSWGQGKASYEQYF.

This clone has a handful of counts. This sequence joins TRBV6-1 and TRBJ2-1; TRBD2 aligns across 7 bases. CDR1 is MNHNS and CDR2 is SASEGT in the germline V gene. This CDR3 contains 13 residues. Trimming at V came to 8 bases and at J to 9 bases, leaving 10 bases not matched to a gene. The CDR3 bases are TGTGCCAGCCAATCCAGCGGGAACGGTGAGCAGTTCTTC. It translates to CASQSSGNGEQFF.

CDR3 sequence: CAAYPVLAYEQYF. CDR3 DNA: TGTGCCGCATACCCGGTTTTAGCCTACGAGCAGTACTTC. This chain links TRBV2 with TRBJ2-7; D is unresolved. Germline CDR1 is SNHLY and CDR2 is FYNNEI. CDR3 size: 13 residues. V lost 11 bases, J lost 2 bases, and 16 bases lay in between.

The rearrangement joins TRBV10-2 to TRBJ2-7, with 8 bases aligning to TRBD1. Per the germline V gene, CDR1 is WSHSY and CDR2 is SAAADI. V lost 6 bases and J lost 5; bases outside the gene matches: 6. The CDR3 has 13 residues. The CDR3 DNA reads TGCGCCAGCAGCGGGACAGGCCAAAACGAGCAGTACTTC. Translating gives CASSGTGQNEQYF.

This sequence joins TRBV5-1 and TRBJ2-1; 14 nucleotides match TRBD2. J lost 8 bases, V lost 3 bases, and 7 bases had no gene match. The germline V gene encodes CDR1 SGHRS and CDR2 YFSETQ. The CDR3 runs 16 residues. DNA of the CDR3: TGCGCCAGCAGCTCGGGGACTAGCGGGAGAGGGTATGAGCAGTTCTTC. This gives the protein CASSSGTSGRGYEQFF. Drawing the rest from reference TRBV5-1 and TRBJ2-1, the complete variable domain is KAGVTQTPRYLIKTRGQQVTLSCSPISGHRSVSWYQQTPGQGLQFLFEYFSETQRNKGNFPGRFSGRQFSNSRSEMNVSTLELGDSALYLCASSSGTSGRGYEQFFGPGTRLTVL.

This sequence joins TRBV5-4 and TRBJ2-5, with 9 bases fitting TRBD1. The CDR3 runs 14 residues. Germline CDR1 SGHNT, CDR2 YYREEE (reference sequence). J gave up 3 bases and V 3 bases, and 3 bases lay outside the gene matches. Here the CDR3 DNA reads TGTGCCAGCAGCTCACAGGGGGCCGAAGAGACCCAGTACTTC. This translates into CASSSQGAEETQYF. Variable domain in full (rest from reference TRBV5-4 and TRBJ2-5): ETGVTQSPTHLIKTRGQQVTLRCSSQSGHNTVSWYQQALGQGPQFIFQYYREEENGRGNFPPRFSGLQFPNYSSELNVNALELDDSALYLCASSSQGAEETQYFGPGTRLLVL.

The V and J genes are TRBV6-5 and TRBJ2-7; tentatively, D is TRBD2 (6 bases). The germline V and J ends were trimmed by 7 bases and 3 bases, with 7 bases remaining between them. This CDR3 is built from 11 residues. Germline CDR1 is MNHEY and CDR2 is SVGAGI. CDR3 sequence: CASMGGYEQYF. The CDR3 bases are TGTGCCAGCATGGGAGGCTACGAGCAGTACTTC.

The chain recombines TRBV19 with TRBJ2-1; 9 bases map to TRBD2. The CDR3 has 15 amino acids. Germline trimming cut 3 bases from V and 7 bases from J; bases unmatched to any gene: 7. Germline CDR1 is LNHDA and CDR2 is SQIVND (reference sequence). CDR3 sequence (DNA): TGTGCCAGTAGTATCCTAGCGGGACCTCGGAATGAGCAGTTCTTC. It encodes CASSILAGPRNEQFF.

The chain carries TRBV11-3 and TRBJ2-2, with 11 bases aligning to TRBD2. V shed 2 bases and J 3 bases; nucleotides not matched to a gene: 14. The CDR3 has 20 amino acids. Germline V gene data show CDR1 as SGHNT and CDR2 as YENEEA. The CDR3 DNA sequence: TGTGCCAGCAGCTTATCCCTGGGGCTACTAGCGGGAGAGGACACCGGGGAGCTGTTTTTT. It yields the protein CASSLSLGLLAGEDTGELFF.

The V call is TRBV7-8, the J call TRBJ1-1; TRBD1 agrees at 10 bases. The CDR3 is 17 amino acids. Germline trimming cut 1 base from V and 1 base from J; bases unmatched to any gene: 6. Looked up from germline, CDR1 is SGHVS and CDR2 is FQNEAQ. DNA for the CDR3: TGTGCCAGCAGCTTAGGGCGACAGGGGGCATCGAACACTGAAGCTTTCTTT. Translation: CASSLGRQGASNTEAFF.

This clone was seen more than once but under ten times. The chain couples TRBV4-3 to TRBJ2-1, with D possibly being TRBD1 or TRBD2 (5 bases each). Germline CDR1 LGHNA, CDR2 YSLEER. With 5 bases removed from V and 7 bases from J, the gap between germline ends came to 24 bases. This CDR3 contains 17 residues. CDR3 nucleotide sequence: TGCGCCAGCAGCAGAACCACGGGGCTAGCCGGGGAGAATGAGCAGTTCTTC. Translation gives CASSRTTGLAGENEQFF.

In DNA form, the CDR3 reads TGTGCCAGCAGTAGACAGGGGCCCGGATTTGAGCAGTACTTC. It translates to CASSRQGPGFEQYF. V gene TRBV27 combines with J gene TRBJ2-7; 8 bases are a match to TRBD1. CDR3 length: 14 residues. Germline V gene sequence: CDR1 MNHEY, CDR2 SMNVEV (reference sequence). V was pared by 5 bases and J by 7 bases, with 10 bases of the junction left unmatched.

CDR3 bases: TGTGCCAGCAGCAGACCGGAGACAGGGGGTGCCAAGTCTGGAAACACCATATATTTT. Protein: CASSRPETGGAKSGNTIYF. The rearrangement links TRBV21-1 to TRBJ1-3; the table calls TRBD1, which could not be checked here. TRBV21-1 is a pseudogene locus. The CDR3 sequence is 19 residues long.

The genes are TRBV11-3 and TRBJ2-5; TRBD1 might be the D (5 bases). Trimming left V 3 bases short and J 5 bases short, with 7 bases between. The CDR3 contains 12 residues. In germline, CDR1 is SGHNT, CDR2 YENEEA. CDR3 region: CASSFPGETQYF. The CDR3 bases are TGTGCCAGCAGCTTCCCAGGGGAGACCCAGTACTTC. Combining the CDR3 with reference TRBV11-3 and TRBJ2-5 gives the whole variable domain EAGVVQSPRYKIIEKKQPVAFWCNPISGHNTLYWYLQNLGQGPELLIRYENEEAVDDSQLPKDRFSAERLKGVDSTLKIQPAELGDSAVYLCASSFPGETQYFGPGTRLLVL.